This record covers a single T cell receptor (beta chain). In its sample, this clone was seen a few times. Its antigen remains unidentified. Base-call qualities are not available, and no considerably larger clone is one nucleotide away. The CDR3 sequence holds 15 residues, the cysteine and phenylalanine included. Left in the record is the CDR3 DNA by itself, 45 bases read in frame from the first base. The germline V gene encodes CDR1 SNHLY and CDR2 FYNNEI. The junction shows trimming of 2 bases on V and 1 base on J, and the gene matches do not reach 5 bases of it. The CDR3 regions of human TCRbeta chains were analyzed by immunosequencing. On the authors' methods: TCRs in the repertoires were matched against a reference library of SARS-CoV-2-specific TCRs that had been generated with the MIRA antigen-specificity platform. Breadth meant the fraction of unique TCRs that were SARS-CoV-2-associated, whereas depth meant the fraction of total T cells that were SARS-CoV-2-associated. Each spike-specific TCR was assigned to its reactive spike region and to a CD4 or CD8 class using the MIRA data. Log10-transformed breadth and depth values were compared by one-way ANOVA with Sidak's multiple comparisons tests. TCRdb holds this immuneACCESS table with in-frame rearrangements only. Some clones are missing; in checked studies, unresolved V genes explain under half, and the rest has no known cause. That table furnishes V, J and clone size, whereas the DNA furnished D and trimming. Recorded for this sample are 83,000 or so clones; 88% of them occurred a single time. Clones ranked in the top ten supply around 4.5% of the sample.

In light of the paper, this sample's time point label describes: baseline before first vaccination. The sample's treatment or condition, from its label and the paper: meningococcal conjugate vaccine given as trial control. Samples from vaccinated people were obtained from the UK trials COV001 and COV002, which included a single-blind randomized controlled phase 2/3 trial of AZD1222 (ChAdOx1 nCoV-19) in healthy adults. For TCRbeta chain sequencing, PBMC samples were collected from trial participants at day 0 and at day 28 after the second dose. This record belongs to a study of T cell responses to AZD1222 COVID-19 vaccine (dated by TCRdb to 2020 to 2023). A note on the overall study: A total of about 250 trial participants underwent TCR sequencing, of whom about 200 had received two doses of AZD1222 and 26 had received two doses of the MenACWY control vaccine. Trial participants were enrolled into age subgroups of 18-55, 56-69 and 70-plus years, which contained approximately 150, 28 and 58 TCR-sequenced participants, respectively. Study-wide findings and limitations: The whole spike protein was spanned by vaccine-associated CD4 TCRs, and dominant responses were seen in regions 160-218 and 743-854. In the small 56-69-year group, the increase in depth fell short of significance, most likely because of low power. Only 5 to 7 AZD1222 recipients were SARS-CoV-2 seropositive at baseline, limiting conclusions about previously exposed vaccinees. Spike-specific TCR breadth and depth rose significantly after two AZD1222 doses compared with day 0 and with MenACWY recipients. Reportedly, close to half of the unique spike-specific TCRs recognized epitopes lying outside the regions that are mutated in the B.1.351 and B.1.1.7 variants. Because no day 14 peak-response samples were available, the repertoires could be characterized only after the peak T cell response. Participants were mostly white British, with more females than males. The authors suggested clonal diversity may have been underestimated.

The receptor was isolated from an adult in good health. Here the sequenced sample was peripheral blood, taken on day 0 of MenACWY control vaccination. The chain is encoded by TRBV2 joined to TRBJ2-7, with 7 central nucleotides matching TRBD2. The nucleotide sequence is given as TGTGCCAGCAGTGAATGGGCTAGCGGATCCTACGAGCAGTACTTC. This sequence encodes CASSEWASGSYEQYF.